This T cell receptor beta chain was identified during a study of shared clonotypes between healthy human individuals. On this clone itself: The same CDR3 arises from other DNA sequences in this sample as well.

This CDR3 spans 13 amino acids. J was trimmed by 10 bases and V by 3 bases; bases with no gene match: 3. Germline loops: CDR1 LNHDA, CDR2 SQIVND (reference sequence). Here immunoSEQ multiplex PCR was the method, and the copy in TCRdb shows in-frame clones only, minus some. This sample carries roughly 1,000,000 clones, around three quarters of them seen once, and the ten largest clones take 0.6% to 0.75%. The V call is TRBV19, the J call TRBJ2-1; 10 positions agree with TRBD2. Sequenced sample: memory CD4+ T cells from PBMCs. Subset reported: CD45RA-negative fraction. The sequence was obtained from a young man in good health. Some clones in this sample may be carry-over from other donors' samples. In DNA, the CDR3 is TGTGCCAGTAGTATTCTAGCGGGGGAAGAGCAGTTCTTC. Translation: CASSILAGEEQFF.